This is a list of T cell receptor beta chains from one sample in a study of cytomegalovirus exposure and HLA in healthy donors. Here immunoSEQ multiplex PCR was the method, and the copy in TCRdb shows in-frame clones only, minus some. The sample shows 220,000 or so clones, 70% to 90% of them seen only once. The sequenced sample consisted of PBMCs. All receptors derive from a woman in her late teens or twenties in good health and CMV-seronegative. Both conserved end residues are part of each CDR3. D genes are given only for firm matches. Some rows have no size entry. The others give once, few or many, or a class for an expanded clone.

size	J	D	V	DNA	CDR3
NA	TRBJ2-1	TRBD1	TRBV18	TGTGCCAGCTCACCTGGACAGGGGGTTCATGAGCAGTTCTTC	CASSPGQGVHEQFF
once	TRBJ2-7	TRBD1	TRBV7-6	TGTGCCAGCAGCCCGGGACAGGGGCTTTCCCCCTACGAGCAGTACTTC	CASSPGQGLSPYEQYF
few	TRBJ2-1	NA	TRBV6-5	TGTGCCAGCAGAAGGGACGGGGCAAATGAGCAGTTCTTC	CASRRDGANEQFF
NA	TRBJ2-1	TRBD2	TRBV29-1	TGCAGCGTAACAACTAGCGGGGGGCACAATGAGCAGTTCTTC	CSVTTSGGHNEQFF
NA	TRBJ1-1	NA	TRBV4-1	TGCGCCAGCAGCCAAGATTGGGGGCAGAACACTGAAGCTTTCTTT	CASSQDWGQNTEAFF
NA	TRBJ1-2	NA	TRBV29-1	TGCAGCGTTGAGAGCAGGGACCATAACTATGGCTACACCTTC	CSVESRDHNYGYTF
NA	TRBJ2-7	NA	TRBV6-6	TGTGCCAGCAGTCTTAGCGGCAGCTCCTACGAGCAGTACTTC	CASSLSGSSYEQYF
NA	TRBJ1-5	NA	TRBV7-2	TGTGCCAGCAGCTTTCAGGGAAATCAGCCCCAGCATTTT	CASSFQGNQPQHF
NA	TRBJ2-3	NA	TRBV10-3	TGTGCCATCAGGTTATCGGGGCGCACAGATACGCAGTATTTT	CAIRLSGRTDTQYF
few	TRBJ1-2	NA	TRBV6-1	TGTGCCAGCAGTCCAGACGGGGGTAACTATGGCTACACCTTC	CASSPDGGNYGYTF
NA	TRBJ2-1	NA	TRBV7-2	TGTGCCAGCAGCTTTTACAATGAGCAGTTCTTC	CASSFYNEQFF
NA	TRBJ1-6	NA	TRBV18	TGTGCCAGCTCACCACCGATCGAGGGGACCAGACGGGGCCCCCTCCACTTT	CASSPPIEGTRRGPLHF
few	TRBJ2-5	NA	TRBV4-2	TGTGCCAGCAGCCAAGATAGGCGAGAGACCCAGTACTTC	CASSQDRRETQYF
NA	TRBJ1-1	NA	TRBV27	TGTGCCAGCCGTTCGACAGGTTACACTGAAGCTTTCTTT	CASRSTGYTEAFF